This T cell receptor beta chain was observed in a study of T cell repertoires in cytomegalovirus infection. Germline CDR1 and CDR2: SEHNR and FQNEAQ (reference sequence). The CDR3 runs 14 residues. With 5 bases removed from V and 0 bases from J, the gap between germline ends came to 10 bases. This clonotype was picked up one time. The target antigen is unknown. Each CDR3 protein gets one entry after TCRdb re-called the reads with MiXCR. The sample consists of around 130,000 distinct CDR3 sequences, more than 20% of them appearing once. The receptor's source is a human donor in good health (CMV status not recorded). Some clones in this sample may be carry-over from other donors' samples. The sample consisted of PBMCs, sequenced either directly or after in vitro stimulation (not recorded which). This chain connects TRBV7-9 to TRBJ1-2; D is unresolved. This CDR3 is CASSPLTPNYGYTF. The DNA of the CDR3 is TGTGCCAGCAGCCCCCTAACACCTAACTATGGCTACACCTTC.